These 25 T cell receptor beta chains were sequenced from one sample in a study of control samples from healthy donors and cancer patients. TCRdb's copy holds only in-frame clones and misses some; the assay was immunoSEQ multiplex PCR. The data hold 100,000 or so clones, with about 80% observed a single time. The sequencing input was blood. Every receptor here comes from a woman aged 50 to 60 in good health.

The chain's CDR3 is CASSEDSGTTLSYEQYF. The DNA for the CDR3 is TGTGCCAGCAGTGAAGATAGCGGGACCACCCTGTCTTACGAGCAGTACTTC. This chain joins TRBV2 and TRBJ2-7; 8 nucleotides agree with TRBD2. This CDR3 is built from 17 residues. With V trimmed by 1 base and J by 4 bases, 12 bases remained unmatched. Germline lookup yields CDR1 SNHLY and CDR2 FYNNEI.

The chain has TRBV29-1 and TRBJ2-3, with D perhaps TRBD1 or TRBD2 (5 bases each). CDR1 and CDR2 from the germline V gene are SQVTM and ANQGSEA. This CDR3 has 15 amino acids. Between the trimmed V and J ends, which lost 3 bases and 2 bases, there was a span of 15 bases. The CDR3 loop is CSVDDGADFTDTQYF. The CDR3 DNA follows: TGCAGCGTTGATGACGGGGCAGACTTCACAGATACGCAGTATTTT.

This chain links TRBV7-9 with TRBJ1-4; TRBD1 matches at 10 bases. Unmatched junction bases numbered 9, after V lost 6 bases and J lost 8 bases. Germline CDR1 SEHNR, CDR2 FQNEAQ (reference sequence). This CDR3 contains 15 residues. CDR3 in DNA: TGTGCCAGCAGTATACCGGGACAGGGGCTCGAAAAACTGTTTTTT. As protein: CASSIPGQGLEKLFF.

This chain connects TRBV2 to TRBJ2-7, with D possibly matching TRBD1 (6 bases). Germline CDR1 reads SNHLY; CDR2 reads FYNNEI. The CDR3 has 11 amino acids. V lost 8 bases to trimming and J lost 6 bases, with 11 bases between them. CDR3 nucleotides: TGTGCCAGCCAACAGGGAAGCGAGCAGTACTTC. Translating it yields CASQQGSEQYF.

V is TRBV12-5 and J is TRBJ2-2; no definite D call. V was cut by 2 bases and J by 1 base, with 11 bases left in between. This CDR3 region has 16 residues. Germline assignment: CDR1 LGHNT and CDR2 FRNRAP. The CDR3 is CASGLFAWENTGELFF. The CDR3 region has the DNA TGTGCTAGTGGTTTGTTTGCCTGGGAGAACACCGGGGAGCTGTTTTTT.

The chain combines TRBV5-4 with TRBJ2-7; 10 bases align to TRBD1. The germline CDR1 and CDR2 sequences are SGHNT and YYREEE (reference sequence). The junction had 7 bases not matched to a gene; V was cut back by 4 bases and J by 3 bases. This CDR3 has 15 amino acids. The CDR3 loop reads CASSKGQGRIYEQYF. The CDR3 coding sequence is TGTGCCAGCAGCAAGGGACAGGGGCGTATCTACGAGCAGTACTTC.

This chain links TRBV5-6 with TRBJ2-7, with D perhaps matching TRBD2 (5 bases). Trimming left V 2 bases short and J 0 bases short, with 9 bases between. Germline V gene sequence: CDR1 SGHDT, CDR2 YYEEEE. CDR3 length equals 14 residues. CDR3 amino acids: CASSFDYPSYEQYF. The CDR3 DNA reads as TGTGCCAGCAGCTTTGACTACCCCTCCTACGAGCAGTACTTC. The full variable domain, completed using reference TRBV5-6 and TRBJ2-7, is DAGVTQSPTHLIKTRGQQVTLRCSPKSGHDTVSWYQQALGQGPQFIFQYYEEEERQRGNFPDRFSGHQFPNYSSELNVNALLLGDSALYLCASSFDYPSYEQYFGPGTRLTVT.

V and J are TRBV12-5 and TRBJ1-2, with 9 bases fitting TRBD1. The CDR3 sequence is 15 residues long. V dropped 4 bases and J dropped 3; count of bases not matched to a gene: 6. CDR1 and CDR2 from the germline V gene are LGHNT and FRNRAP. CDR3 DNA sequence: TGTGCTAGTGGTTCTTGGGACAGGGAAGACTATGGCTACACCTTC. It translates to CASGSWDREDYGYTF. The full variable domain, with the rest looked up from reference TRBV12-5 and TRBJ1-2, is DARVTQTPRHKVTEMGQEVTMRCQPILGHNTVFWYRQTMMQGLELLAYFRNRAPLDDSGMPKDRFSAEMPDATLATLKIQPSEPRDSAVYFCASGSWDREDYGYTFGSGTRLTVV.

This chain connects TRBV15 to TRBJ2-2, with 8 bases identical to TRBD2. V trimming: 7 bases; J trimming: 5 bases; junction bases outside the gene matches: 6. CDR1 LNHNV and CDR2 YYDKDF come from the germline V gene (reference sequence). This CDR3 is 14 amino acids long. CDR3 nucleotide sequence: TGTGCCACCACATCACTAGCGGCAACCGGGGAGCTGTTTTTT. Residues: CATTSLAATGELFF.

The rearrangement uses TRBV19 and TRBJ2-1, with 8 bases that match TRBD1. Trimming at V came to 10 bases and at J to 3 bases, leaving 5 bases not matched to a gene. This CDR3 is built from 13 residues. Germline V CDR1 and CDR2: LNHDA, SQIVND (reference sequence). CDR3 bases: TGTGCCACAGGACAGGGTGGCTACAATGAGCAGTTCTTC. It codes for CATGQGGYNEQFF.

The chain links TRBV11-3 to TRBJ2-7; 12 positions match TRBD2. The CDR3 extends over 15 amino acids. From germline, CDR1 is SGHNT and CDR2 YENEEA. J gave up 4 bases and V 5 bases, and 6 bases lay outside the gene matches. The CDR3 spells CASSPGLAGRYEQYF. The CDR3, as DNA: TGTGCCAGCAGCCCCGGACTAGCGGGAAGGTACGAGCAGTACTTC.

The V and J genes are TRBV6-5 and TRBJ2-3, with 7 bases aligning to TRBD1. This CDR3 is built from 14 residues. In germline, CDR1 is MNHEY, CDR2 SVGAGI. V lost 6 bases to trimming and J lost 1 base; unmatched junction nucleotides: 4. The CDR3 sequence is CASRGTEGTDTQYF. In nucleotides, the CDR3 is TGTGCCAGCAGGGGGACAGAAGGCACAGATACGCAGTATTTT.

This chain links TRBV10-2 with TRBJ2-3, with D hard to call. V lost 8 bases, J lost 7 bases, and 19 bases lay in between. CDR1 is WSHSY, CDR2 SAAADI, per germline. The CDR3 runs to 14 residues. This chain's CDR3 is CASSEALEGNTQYF. CDR3 DNA sequence: TGCGCCAGCTCCGAAGCGTTAGAAGGAAATACGCAGTATTTT.

The genes are TRBV9 and TRBJ2-1; 13 bases match TRBD2. This CDR3 comprises 19 residues. Germline V lookup: CDR1 SGDLS, CDR2 YYNGEE. V was pared by 0 bases and J by 0 bases, with 6 bases of the junction left unmatched. The CDR3 nucleotides are TGTGCCAGCAGCGTAGGGACTAGCGGGGGTCCTATCTCCTACAATGAGCAGTTCTTC. It is translated as CASSVGTSGGPISYNEQFF.

The genes are TRBV18 and TRBJ2-3; 8 bases are a match to TRBD2. The V segment lost 0 bases and the J segment 7 bases; nucleotides outside the gene matches: 12. The CDR3 has 17 amino acids. The germline V gene has CDR1 KGHSH and CDR2 LQKENI. In DNA form, the CDR3 reads TGTGCCAGCTCACCACCGGTTGCGGGAGGACGCACGAATACGCAGTATTTT. Protein: CASSPPVAGGRTNTQYF.

The gene calls are TRBV10-1 and TRBJ2-7; 7 bases agree with TRBD1. Germline assignment: CDR1 WNHNN and CDR2 SYGVQD (reference sequence). This CDR3 spans 14 amino acids. V shed 7 bases, J shed 0 bases, and the junction held 6 bases outside the gene matches. The CDR3 is CASKPGQSSYEQYF. The CDR3 DNA reads TGCGCCAGCAAACCGGGACAGAGCTCCTACGAGCAGTACTTC.

The chain links TRBV6-1 to TRBJ1-2; D gene uncertain. The CDR3 has 12 amino acids. Trimming shortened V by 1 base and J by 8 bases, and 8 bases separated the two germline ends. The germline gives CDR1 MNHNS, CDR2 SASEGT. The CDR3 spells CASSEVVRGYTF. DNA for the CDR3: TGTGCCAGCAGTGAAGTCGTCCGAGGCTACACCTTC.

This clone was detected a few times. The rearrangement uses TRBV3-1 (or the pseudogene TRBV3-2) and TRBJ2-7; unclear D gene. Germline-derived CDR1 and CDR2 are LGHDT and YNNKEL (reference sequence). The CDR3 runs to 14 residues. Trimming pared 0 bases from V and 2 bases from J, leaving 8 bases between. CDR3 in DNA: TGTGCCAGCAGCCAAGAGATGCAAGCCTACGAGCAGTACTTC. This codes for CASSQEMQAYEQYF.

The rearrangement uses TRBV13 and TRBJ2-1; 8 bases are a match to TRBD1. The CDR3 runs to 14 residues. V lost 0 bases and J lost 6; bases outside the gene matches: 1. Germline V lookup: CDR1 PRHDT, CDR2 FYEKMQ (reference sequence). The CDR3 DNA reads as TGTGCCAGCAGCTTAGGGGACAGGGCCAATGAGCAGTTCTTC. It is translated as CASSLGDRANEQFF.

The gene calls are TRBV28 and TRBJ1-5, with D unresolved. The CDR3 consists of 14 residues. V was shortened by 4 bases and J by 3 bases, with 10 bases between the two germline ends. From germline, CDR1 is MDHEN and CDR2 SYDVKM. CDR3 amino acids: CASSSGSLNQPQHF. Written as DNA, the CDR3 is TGTGCCAGCAGTTCAGGCTCCCTCAATCAGCCCCAGCATTTT.

This clone has more than one count but fewer than ten. J is TRBJ2-7 and V is TRBV9, with 8 bases matching TRBD2. Germline CDR1 and CDR2: SGDLS and YYNGEE. Germline trimming cut 2 bases from V and 3 bases from J; bases unmatched to any gene: 7. CDR3 length: 15 residues. The CDR3 sequence is CASSVDGTRDYEQYF. CDR3 in DNA: TGTGCCAGCAGCGTGGACGGGACTAGGGACTACGAGCAGTACTTC.

This chain connects TRBV5-1 to TRBJ2-3, with a weak D call TRBD2 (6 bases). CDR1 SGHRS and CDR2 YFSETQ come from the germline V gene. V lost 4 bases and J 6 bases, leaving 15 bases between the germline ends. The CDR3 extends over 14 amino acids. CDR3 sequence: CASSTGGGVDTQYF. The DNA of the CDR3 is TGCGCCAGCAGCACTGGAGGAGGGGTGGATACGCAGTATTTT.

This chain connects TRBV5-8 to TRBJ1-5; D might be TRBD1 (5 bases). CDR3 size: 15 residues. Trimming cost V 1 base and J 3 bases, with 11 bases left between them. Germline loops: CDR1 SGHTS, CDR2 YDEGEE. The CDR3 DNA reads as TGTGCCAGCAGCTTGTTCATAGGGGACAATCAGCCCCAGCATTTT. Its protein is CASSLFIGDNQPQHF.

J is TRBJ1-2 and V is TRBV28; D uncertain. The CDR3 is 12 residues long. The ends were cut back, 5 bases at V and 8 bases at J, with 12 bases in the middle. Germline loops: CDR1 MDHEN, CDR2 SYDVKM. The CDR3 region is CASSPPYGGYTF. CDR3 coding DNA: TGTGCCAGCAGTCCCCCCTACGGGGGCTACACCTTC.

V and J are TRBV2 and TRBJ2-1; 7 bases line up with TRBD2. Per germline, CDR1 SNHLY and CDR2 FYNNEI. The CDR3 runs to 13 residues. With V trimmed by 4 bases and J by 9 bases, 6 bases remained unmatched. The CDR3 DNA sequence: TGTGCCAGCAGTGGGACGCCTAGCGGTGAGCAGTTCTTC. This translates into CASSGTPSGEQFF.